The 25 T cell receptor beta chains listed next were all sequenced from one sample in a study of blood T cell repertoires in COVID-19. The method was immunoSEQ multiplex PCR; TCRdb's version includes in-frame clones alone and lacks a portion of them. The sample holds 220,000 or so clones; 80% to 85% are singletons and the top ten take just under 20%. The sample consisted of peripheral blood. These receptors were taken from a young man with active or convalescent COVID-19.

The genes are TRBV4-2 and TRBJ2-3; the D gene is possibly TRBD2 (6 bases). The CDR3 runs to 18 residues. Germline assignment: CDR1 LGHNA and CDR2 YNFKEQ. Between the trimmed V and J ends, which lost 1 base and 2 bases, there was a span of 19 bases. The CDR3, as DNA: TGTGCCAGCAGCCAAGGGAGGGGCGTGGCACCCTTCACAGATACGCAGTATTTT. Its protein is CASSQGRGVAPFTDTQYF.

This clone showed up just once. The chain uses TRBV4-1 and TRBJ1-4, with 8 nucleotides matching TRBD1. Germline V CDR1 and CDR2: MGHRA, YSYEKL. The CDR3 is made up of 14 amino acids. V shed 0 bases and J 10 bases; nucleotides not matched to a gene: 4. This CDR3 is CASSQDRGRGKLFF. DNA of the CDR3: TGCGCCAGCAGCCAAGACAGGGGGCGCGGAAAACTGTTTTTT.

This clone was seen more than once but under ten times. V gene TRBV29-1 combines with J gene TRBJ2-2, with 7 bases matching TRBD2. Germline CDR1 reads SQVTM; CDR2 reads ANQGSEA. CDR3 size: 14 residues. V shed 5 bases, J shed 7 bases, and the junction held 10 bases outside the gene matches. The CDR3 coding sequence is TGCAGCGTTCTGAGGGAGGGCCGGTACGGGGAGCTGTTTTTT. This encodes CSVLREGRYGELFF.

V is TRBV5-4 and J is TRBJ2-7, with TRBD1 matching 10 bases. V gave up 3 bases and J gave up 2 bases; unmatched junction bases: 2. This CDR3 has 14 residues. The germline V gene has CDR1 SGHNT and CDR2 YYREEE (reference sequence). DNA for the CDR3: TGTGCCAGCAGCTACGGACAGGGGGCCTACGAGCAGTACTTC. Amino acids: CASSYGQGAYEQYF.

The chain combines TRBV28 with TRBJ1-5; D is unresolved. Germline loops: CDR1 MDHEN, CDR2 SYDVKM. Deletions cut 8 bases from V and 0 bases from J, with 11 bases between. This CDR3 spans 14 amino acids. The CDR3, as DNA: TGTGCCAGCTTGGCCGCGGGTAGCAATCAGCCCCAGCATTTT. Translation gives CASLAAGSNQPQHF.

About this clone itself: This sample includes further DNA sequences coding for the same CDR3. The V gene is TRBV6-5, the J gene TRBJ1-1, with a possible D match to TRBD1 (6 bases). This CDR3 has 14 amino acids. Trimming cost V 6 bases and J 3 bases, with 14 bases left between them. Germline CDR1 reads MNHEY; CDR2 reads SVGAGI. The CDR3 loop reads CASRLGGAYTEAFF. Here the CDR3 DNA reads TGTGCCAGCAGACTCGGGGGGGCGTACACTGAAGCTTTCTTT.

The chain joins TRBV11-2 to TRBJ1-3; 8 positions agree with TRBD1. The J segment lost 2 bases and the V segment lost 1 base, leaving 4 bases of the junction unmatched. The CDR3 covers 16 residues. Germline V CDR1 and CDR2: SGHAT, FQNNGV. CDR3 sequence: CASSLGTGRAGNTIYF. The CDR3 nucleotides are TGTGCCAGCAGCTTAGGGACAGGGAGAGCTGGAAACACCATATATTTT.

J is TRBJ1-1 and V is TRBV7-9; a possible D gene is TRBD1 (6 bases). Germline-derived CDR1 and CDR2 are SEHNR and FQNEAQ (reference sequence). The CDR3 contains 13 residues. Trimming pared 6 bases from V and 10 bases from J, leaving 18 bases between. The CDR3 DNA follows: TGTGCCAGCAGACCACTCACAGGGTTTGGAGCTTTCTTT. Translation: CASRPLTGFGAFF.

This sequence joins TRBV6-6 and TRBJ1-1; D call uncertain. CDR1 is MNHNY, CDR2 SVGAGI, per germline (reference sequence). Trimming stripped 3 bases from V and 4 bases from J, with 12 bases between. The CDR3 runs to 14 residues. CDR3 protein: CASSYPTGGTEAFF. The CDR3 nucleotides read TGTGCCAGCAGTTATCCTACGGGAGGCACTGAAGCTTTCTTT.

The chain employs TRBV18 and TRBJ2-6; 8 bases map to TRBD2. The J segment lost 0 bases and the V segment lost 7 bases, leaving 11 bases of the junction unmatched. CDR3 length equals 18 residues. From germline, CDR1 is KGHSH and CDR2 LQKENI. This CDR3 reads CASLARAGALSGANVLTF. In DNA form, the CDR3 reads TGTGCCAGCTTGGCCCGAGCGGGGGCTCTCTCTGGGGCCAACGTCCTGACTTTC.

The genes are TRBV27 and TRBJ1-6; D is unclear. Trimming stripped 6 bases from V and 7 bases from J, with 10 bases between. Germline assignment: CDR1 MNHEY and CDR2 SMNVEV (reference sequence). This CDR3 is 13 amino acids long. The DNA of the CDR3 is TGTGCCAGCAGCCCCCGGTTCAATTCACCCCTCCACTTT. Translated, it gives CASSPRFNSPLHF.

The V and J genes are TRBV28 and TRBJ1-6; D gene uncertain. The V end was cut by 5 bases, the J end by 7 bases, with 12 bases between. The CDR3 totals 14 residues. Germline CDR1 and CDR2: MDHEN and SYDVKM. The CDR3 loop is CASSTRGENSPLHF. The CDR3 bases are TGTGCCAGCAGTACCCGGGGAGAGAATTCACCCCTCCACTTT. The complete variable domain, with remaining parts taken from reference TRBV28 and TRBJ1-6, reads DVKVTQSSRYLVKRTGEKVFLECVQDMDHENMFWYRQDPGLGLRLIYFSYDVKMKEKGDIPEGYSVSREKKERFSLILESASTNQTSMYLCASSTRGENSPLHFGNGTRLTVT.

The chain recombines TRBV28 with TRBJ2-1, with D uncertain. The CDR3 contains 12 residues. Trimming shortened V by 6 bases and J by 4 bases, and 7 bases separated the two germline ends. Germline V gene lookup returns CDR1 MDHEN and CDR2 SYDVKM. CDR3 sequence: CASRAGYNEQFF. CDR3 bases: TGTGCCAGCAGGGCAGGATACAATGAGCAGTTCTTC.

The table lists this clone with a few counts. The chain has TRBV4-2 and TRBJ2-1; D ambiguous. V was shortened by 2 bases and J by 7 bases, with 15 bases between the two germline ends. CDR3 size: 15 residues. Germline loops: CDR1 LGHNA, CDR2 YNFKEQ. CDR3 sequence (DNA): TGTGCCAGCAGCCAACCAGCGCATGTAGGAAATGAGCAGTTCTTC. It yields the protein CASSQPAHVGNEQFF.

The CDR3 coding sequence is TGTGCCATCAGTGAGCCACCGAAGCCGCCCTACGAGCAGTACTTC. Encoded protein: CAISEPPKPPYEQYF. V and J are TRBV10-3 and TRBJ2-7; D gene ambiguous. The CDR3 totals 15 residues. Germline-derived CDR1 and CDR2 are ENHRY and SYGVKD. V lost 2 bases to trimming and J lost 2 bases, with 13 bases between them.

The gene calls are TRBV30 and TRBJ2-1, with TRBD2 matching over 13 bases. This CDR3 spans 15 amino acids. Germline V gene lookup returns CDR1 GTSNPN and CDR2 SVGIG (reference sequence). Losses at the gene ends were 4 bases for V and 8 bases for J; bases not matched to a gene: 8. Here the CDR3 DNA reads TGTGCCTGGACCAAGACTAGCGGGGGGAGGGATGAGCAGTTCTTC. Translating gives CAWTKTSGGRDEQFF.

The chain links TRBV5-1 to TRBJ2-5; 11 bases match TRBD2. Unmatched junction bases numbered 7, after V lost 4 bases and J lost 5 bases. This CDR3 comprises 15 residues. Per the germline V gene, CDR1 is SGHRS and CDR2 is YFSETQ. This CDR3 reads CASSPLGTSGETQYF. Here the CDR3 DNA reads TGCGCCAGCAGCCCCCTAGGGACTAGCGGCGAGACCCAGTACTTC.

This sequence joins TRBV7-3 and TRBJ1-1, with no clear D. This CDR3 has 14 amino acids. Germline CDR1 SGHTA, CDR2 FQGTGA. Trimming pared 4 bases from V and 1 base from J, leaving 10 bases between. The CDR3 loop reads CASSSSDENTEAFF. CDR3 coding DNA: TGTGCCAGCAGCTCCAGCGATGAGAACACTGAAGCTTTCTTT.

For the CDR3, the DNA is TGCGCCAGCAGCTTGCTTGCGGGGGATAGGAATGAGCAGTTCTTC. Amino acid sequence: CASSLLAGDRNEQFF. This chain connects TRBV5-1 to TRBJ2-1; 7 nucleotides line up with TRBD2. The germline V gene has CDR1 SGHRS and CDR2 YFSETQ. V trimming: 1 base; J trimming: 7 bases; junction bases outside the gene matches: 8. There are 15 residues in the CDR3.

The V gene is TRBV6-6, the J gene TRBJ2-5; 14 positions match TRBD2. Per the germline V gene, CDR1 is MNHNY and CDR2 is SVGAGI (reference sequence). V lost 0 bases to trimming and J lost 5 bases; unmatched junction nucleotides: 2. This CDR3 contains 16 residues. This CDR3 reads CASSYSTSGGAETQYF. CDR3 nucleotide sequence: TGTGCCAGCAGTTACTCGACTAGCGGGGGGGCGGAGACCCAGTACTTC.

This sequence joins TRBV7-9 and TRBJ1-5; D might be TRBD1 (5 bases). The ends were cut back, 4 bases at V and 3 bases at J, with 7 bases in the middle. The germline V gene has CDR1 SEHNR and CDR2 FQNEAQ (reference sequence). CDR3 length: 13 residues. CDR3 sequence reads: CASSSGPNQPQHF. The CDR3 DNA reads as TGTGCCAGCAGCTCAGGGCCCAATCAGCCCCAGCATTTT.

The V call is TRBV19, the J call TRBJ2-4; TRBD1 agrees at 7 bases. This CDR3 has 12 residues. Per germline, CDR1 LNHDA and CDR2 SQIVND (reference sequence). Trimming at V came to 5 bases and at J to 12 bases, leaving 7 bases not matched to a gene. CDR3 in amino acids: CASSGAGTAQYF. The CDR3 DNA sequence: TGTGCCAGTAGTGGGGCCGGGACAGCTCAGTACTTC. Full variable domain (missing parts from reference TRBV19 and TRBJ2-4): DGGITQSPKYLFRKEGQNVTLSCEQNLNHDAMYWYRQDPGQGLRLIYYSQIVNDFQKGDIAEGYSVSREKKESFPLTVTSAQKNPTAFYLCASSGAGTAQYFGAGTRLSVL.

This chain connects TRBV3-1 (or the pseudogene TRBV3-2) to TRBJ2-3, with a tentative D call TRBD1 (5 bases). The germline V and J ends were trimmed by 0 bases and 7 bases, with 14 bases remaining between them. The CDR3 is 15 amino acids. The germline V gene has CDR1 LGHDT and CDR2 YNNKEL (reference sequence). CDR3 sequence: CASSQEGASPYTQYF. CDR3 nucleotides: TGTGCCAGCAGCCAAGAAGGGGCAAGCCCTTATACGCAGTATTTT.

The chain combines TRBV6-5 with TRBJ1-1; 8 positions agree with TRBD1. The V gene end was trimmed by 10 bases and the J gene end by 0 bases; junction bases not matched to a gene: 4. There are 13 residues in the CDR3. The germline gives CDR1 MNHEY, CDR2 SVGAGI. The chain's CDR3 is CATMGQVNTEAFF. The DNA of the CDR3 is TGTGCCACCATGGGACAGGTGAACACTGAAGCTTTCTTT.

V usage is TRBV19 and J usage is TRBJ1-5; no definite D call. V lost 3 bases and J 0 bases, leaving 9 bases between the germline ends. This CDR3 contains 15 residues. Looked up from germline, CDR1 is LNHDA and CDR2 is SQIVND (reference sequence). CDR3 in DNA: TGTGCCAGTAGTATCTACCTACTTAGCAATCAGCCCCAGCATTTT. This gives the protein CASSIYLLSNQPQHF.